A selection of T cell receptor beta chains follows, all from one sample in a study of technical replicates of blood from a handful of donors. This table comes from immunoSEQ multiplex PCR, and its TCRdb copy is limited to in-frame clones, with some not included. The table has just over 80,000 clones, roughly 94% seen once. The sequenced sample consisted of T cells isolated from PBMCs. The receptors come from a human donor in good health. Both conserved end residues are part of each CDR3. A D gene is named only where the DNA matches it firmly. Some rows have no size entry. The others give once, few or many, or a class for an expanded clone.

clone_size: .
d_call: TRBD1
j_call: TRBJ1-5
v_call: TRBV2
cdr3_aa: CASSPDRGNQPQHF
cdr3_nt: TGTGCCAGCAGTCCCGACAGGGGAAATCAGCCCCAGCATTTT

clone_size: .
d_call: TRBD1
j_call: TRBJ1-2
v_call: TRBV28
cdr3_aa: CASSIGQGVNYGYTF
cdr3_nt: TGTGCCAGCAGTATTGGACAGGGAGTAAACTATGGCTACACCTTC

clone_size: .
d_call: .
j_call: TRBJ2-5
v_call: TRBV27
cdr3_aa: CASSPEQGRETQYF
cdr3_nt: TGTGCCAGCAGTCCTGAACAGGGCCGAGAGACCCAGTACTTC

clone_size: .
d_call: TRBD2
j_call: TRBJ2-7
v_call: TRBV19
cdr3_aa: CASSRLAGMSDEQYF
cdr3_nt: TGTGCCAGTTCAAGACTAGCGGGAATGTCGGACGAGCAGTACTTC

clone_size: .
d_call: TRBD2
j_call: TRBJ2-2
v_call: TRBV11-3
cdr3_aa: CASSSMYRGGRTGELFF
cdr3_nt: TGTGCCAGCAGCTCTATGTATAGGGGCGGGAGAACCGGGGAGCTGTTTTTT

clone_size: .
d_call: .
j_call: TRBJ1-2
v_call: TRBV19
cdr3_aa: CASSIGTDNYGYTF
cdr3_nt: TGTGCCAGTAGTATCGGGACTGACAACTATGGCTACACCTTC

clone_size: .
d_call: .
j_call: TRBJ2-1
v_call: TRBV19
cdr3_aa: CASSRRSGYNEQFF
cdr3_nt: TGTGCCAGTAGTCGCCGGAGCGGTTACAATGAGCAGTTCTTC

clone_size: .
d_call: .
j_call: TRBJ1-5
v_call: TRBV11-2
cdr3_aa: CASSLDFYQPQHF
cdr3_nt: TGTGCCAGCAGCTTAGACTTCTATCAGCCCCAGCATTTT

clone_size: once
d_call: .
j_call: TRBJ2-1
v_call: TRBV27
cdr3_aa: CASSLAEDNEQFF
cdr3_nt: TGTGCCAGCAGTTTAGCAGAAGACAATGAGCAGTTCTTC

clone_size: .
d_call: .
j_call: TRBJ2-2
v_call: TRBV7-3
cdr3_aa: CASSLRSGGTGELFF
cdr3_nt: TGTGCCAGCAGCTTACGGTCCGGGGGCACCGGGGAGCTGTTTTTT

clone_size: .
d_call: .
j_call: TRBJ2-4
v_call: TRBV5-6
cdr3_aa: CASSFHLGVKLAKNIQYF
cdr3_nt: TGTGCCAGCAGCTTTCACTTGGGAGTAAAACTAGCCAAAAACATTCAGTACTTC

clone_size: .
d_call: .
j_call: TRBJ2-3
v_call: TRBV9
cdr3_aa: CASSVEMATDTQYF
cdr3_nt: TGTGCCAGCAGCGTAGAAATGGCCACAGATACGCAGTATTTT